A single sample gave rise to the 15 T cell receptor beta chains below, sequenced in a study of Graves' ophthalmopathy and Graves' hyperthyroidism (dated 2018 in TCRdb). The sequencer was an Illumina HiSeq 2000. For repertoire sequencing, the TCR beta CDR3 regions were amplified from RNA transcripts. The first round of RT-PCR was done with HTBI primers and the Qiagen OneStep RT-PCR kit, and was followed by a second round of multiplex PCR, then size selection and purification. The public reads were quality trimmed at Q25 with fastp and then assembled into clones with MiXCR by TCRdb, keeping productive beta chains. Rows with a matching CDR3 protein are joined into one entry that keeps the most common DNA and genes. This sample holds about 1.1 million distinct CDR3 sequences; about 38% were observed only once. Together, the top ten hold around 10% of the sample. The specimen was peripheral blood or thyroid tissue (not recorded which). Every receptor here comes from an adult man with Graves' hyperthyroidism.

A remark on this clonotype: A clone one base away is much larger, so this may be a read error. The gene calls are TRBV14 and TRBJ2-5; D is unclear. Looked up from germline, CDR1 is SGHDN and CDR2 is FVKESK. The V gene lost 3 bases and the J gene lost 5 bases, with 13 bases spanning the gap. The CDR3 is 14 residues long. CDR3: CASSQRIAVETQYF. The DNA of the CDR3 is TGTGCCAGCAGCCAGAGGATAGCCGTTGAGACCCAGTACTTC.

This clonotype was counted a few times. The chain links TRBV20-1 to TRBJ2-2, with 8 bases matching TRBD2. The CDR3 totals 16 residues. J gave up 4 bases and V 2 bases, and 9 bases lay outside the gene matches. Germline V gene lookup returns CDR1 DFQATT and CDR2 SNEGSKA (reference sequence). CDR3 sequence (DNA): TGCAGTGCTAGACGTCCCGGCGCGGGGGGCACCGGGGAGCTGTTTTTT. Translation: CSARRPGAGGTGELFF.

This clonotype was recorded many times. This sequence joins TRBV6-2 or TRBV6-3 and TRBJ1-5; 7 positions match TRBD1. Germline V gene sequence: CDR1 MNHEY, CDR2 SVGEGT. The V and J ends lost 6 bases and 7 bases, in that order; junction bases with no gene match: 6. There are 13 residues in the CDR3. The CDR3 region is CASSPTGVQPQHF. The CDR3, as DNA: TGTGCCAGCAGCCCTACAGGGGTCCAGCCCCAGCATTTT.

The gene calls are TRBV12-3 or TRBV12-4 and TRBJ1-1; D perhaps matches TRBD1 (6 bases). CDR3 size: 14 residues. Trimming stripped 6 bases from V and 6 bases from J, with 17 bases between. The CDR3 DNA reads as TGTGCCAGCAGACCCGTTGGAGGGGGTGCTGAAGCTTTCTTT. Amino acids: CASRPVGGGAEAFF.

This clonotype was recorded once. A much larger clone lies a single base off, so this may be a read error. This is likely a read error, given that the CDR3 carries no conserved phenylalanine or tryptophan at its end. The limits of the CDR3 on the DNA are not certain, so only TCRdb's listed CDR3 is given. The chain carries TRBV20-1 and TRBJ1-2. The CDR3 adds up to 11 amino acids, both ends counted. Per the germline V gene, CDR1 is DFQATT and CDR2 is SNEGSKA (reference sequence). CDR3 residues: CSAMGSGSGAL.

This clonotype was seen a few times. The rearrangement uses TRBV5-8 and TRBJ1-1; 7 nucleotides match TRBD1. With V trimmed by 4 bases and J by 2 bases, 8 bases remained unmatched. The V gene's germline CDR1 is SGHTS and CDR2 YDEGEE. There are 15 residues in the CDR3. CDR3 residues: CASSAGTELNTEAFF. In nucleotides, the CDR3 is TGTGCCAGCAGCGCCGGGACAGAACTTAACACTGAAGCTTTCTTT.

This clonotype has a count of ten or more. V is TRBV9 and J is TRBJ1-4; D is ambiguous. The V and J ends lost 10 bases and 4 bases respectively, with 17 bases between them. The CDR3 spans 14 residues. The germline gives CDR1 SGDLS, CDR2 YYNGEE. CDR3 in DNA: TGTGCCTTACCCTACGGCAGGCGTAATGAAAAACTGTTTTTT. This codes for CALPYGRRNEKLFF.

The V call is TRBV4-1, the J call TRBJ2-7; 8 nucleotides line up with TRBD1. This CDR3 comprises 17 residues. Germline CDR1 is MGHRA and CDR2 is YSYEKL. V was clipped by 0 bases and J by 3 bases; unmatched bases: 10. This chain's CDR3 is CASSQDRAAGGDYEQYF. The CDR3, as DNA: TGCGCCAGCAGCCAAGATCGCGCGGCAGGGGGCGACTACGAGCAGTACTTC.

In this sample, this clonotype turned up a few times. The V call is TRBV6-5, the J call TRBJ1-1; D not resolved. The V end lost 6 bases, the J end lost 5 bases, and 13 bases lay between the germline ends. This CDR3 spans 13 amino acids. The germline gives CDR1 MNHEY, CDR2 SVGAGI. CDR3 DNA: TGTGCCAGCAGGGAACGTGCCTTTACTGAAGCTTTCTTT. Protein sequence: CASRERAFTEAFF.

The table lists this clonotype with a count of one. This chain connects TRBV7-2 to TRBJ2-7; 8 nucleotides line up with TRBD1. The CDR3 extends over 18 amino acids. Trimming at V came to 5 bases and at J to 0 bases, leaving 15 bases not matched to a gene. The germline V gene encodes CDR1 SGHTA and CDR2 FQGNSA. The CDR3 sequence: CASSLDRGLLLSSYEQYF. The CDR3 DNA sequence: TGTGCCAGCAGCCTCGACAGGGGCTTACTATTAAGCTCCTACGAGCAGTACTTC.

Regarding this clonotype: Just one base apart from a much larger clone, this may be a read error. The chain recombines TRBV7-2 with TRBJ2-7, with D possibly TRBD1 on 6 matching bases. V lost 5 bases to trimming and J lost 1 base, with 15 bases between them. The germline CDR1 and CDR2 sequences are SGHTA and FQGNSA. The CDR3 length is 15 residues. CDR3 sequence: CASSPGTKISYEQYF. DNA for the CDR3: TGTGCCAGCAGCCCCGGGACAAAGATATCCTACGAGCAGTACTTC.

With respect to this clonotype: With a much larger clone just one base away, this may be a read error. This sequence joins TRBV29-1 and TRBJ1-3; D uncertain. The CDR3 totals 12 residues. Per the germline V gene, CDR1 is SQVTM and CDR2 is ANQGSEA. The ends were cut back, 6 bases at V and 1 base at J, with 7 bases in the middle. CDR3 DNA sequence: TGCAGCGTAGCGATGTCTGGAAACACCATATATTTT. Residues: CSVAMSGNTIYF.

This clonotype has a count of ten or more. The V call is TRBV7-9, the J call TRBJ1-3, with D perhaps matching TRBD1 (6 bases). V was clipped by 5 bases and J by 6 bases, with 11 bases between them. The CDR3 has 13 residues. CDR1 is SEHNR, CDR2 FQNEAQ, per germline (reference sequence). CDR3 sequence (DNA): TGTGCCAGCAGCCTAGGACAGTCAAACACCATATATTTT. Translating gives CASSLGQSNTIYF.

The table lists this clonotype with a few counts. The V and J genes are TRBV7-9 and TRBJ1-2; unclear D gene. The length of the CDR3 is 13 residues. Germline lookup yields CDR1 SEHNR and CDR2 FQNEAQ (reference sequence). Trimming removed 7 bases at V and 8 bases at J, with 17 bases between. The DNA of the CDR3 is TGTGCCAGCACAAATCCGGGTTTGCAAGGCTACACCTTC. It encodes CASTNPGLQGYTF. The full variable domain, in which reference TRBV7-9 and TRBJ1-2 provide the parts outside the CDR3, is DTGVSQNPRHKITKRGQNVTFRCDPISEHNRLYWYRQTLGQGPEFLTYFQNEAQLEKSRLLSDRFSAERPKGSFSTLEIQRTEQGDSAMYLCASTNPGLQGYTFGSGTRLTVV.

This clonotype was counted at least ten times. The rearrangement uses TRBV7-6 and TRBJ2-7, with 7 bases that match TRBD1. The CDR3 length is 17 residues. CDR1 is SGHVS, CDR2 FNYEAQ, per germline. V dropped 1 base and J dropped 0; count of bases not matched to a gene: 9. CDR3 DNA: TGTGCCAGCAGCTTAGGGTGGGGACAGACGAACTCCTACGAGCAGTACTTC. Its protein is CASSLGWGQTNSYEQYF.